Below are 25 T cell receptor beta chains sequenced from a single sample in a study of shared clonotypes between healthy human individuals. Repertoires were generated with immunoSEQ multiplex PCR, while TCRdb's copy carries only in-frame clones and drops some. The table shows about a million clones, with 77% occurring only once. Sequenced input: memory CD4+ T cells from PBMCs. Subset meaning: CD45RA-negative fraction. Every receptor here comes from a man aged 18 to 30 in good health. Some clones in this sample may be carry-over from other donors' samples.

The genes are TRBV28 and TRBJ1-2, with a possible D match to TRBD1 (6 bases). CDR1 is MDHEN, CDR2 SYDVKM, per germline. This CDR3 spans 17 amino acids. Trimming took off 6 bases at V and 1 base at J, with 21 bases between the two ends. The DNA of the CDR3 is TGTGCCAGCAGGGCCGGGACAACTCAACTTTATAACTATGGCTACACCTTC. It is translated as CASRAGTTQLYNYGYTF.

CDR3 amino acids: CASSSGSFEQFF. The CDR3 nucleotides read TGCGCCAGCAGCTCTGGATCCTTCGAGCAGTTCTTC. This chain links TRBV5-1 with TRBJ2-1; D remains unclear. Per germline, CDR1 SGHRS and CDR2 YFSETQ. The ends were cut back, 3 bases at V and 10 bases at J, with 11 bases in the middle. This CDR3 contains 12 residues.

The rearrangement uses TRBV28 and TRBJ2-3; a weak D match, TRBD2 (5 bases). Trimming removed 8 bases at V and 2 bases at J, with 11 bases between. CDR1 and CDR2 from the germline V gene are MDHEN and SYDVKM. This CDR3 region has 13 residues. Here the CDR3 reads CASESGTTDTQYF. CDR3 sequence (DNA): TGTGCCAGCGAGAGCGGAACCACAGATACGCAGTATTTT.

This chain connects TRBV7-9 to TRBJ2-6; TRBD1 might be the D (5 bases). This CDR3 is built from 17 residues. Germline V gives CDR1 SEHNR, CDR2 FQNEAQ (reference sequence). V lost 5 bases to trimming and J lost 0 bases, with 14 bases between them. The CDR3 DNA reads TGTGCCAGCAGCCCCTTACAGGTCTCCTCTGGGGCCAACGTCCTGACTTTC. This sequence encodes CASSPLQVSSGANVLTF.

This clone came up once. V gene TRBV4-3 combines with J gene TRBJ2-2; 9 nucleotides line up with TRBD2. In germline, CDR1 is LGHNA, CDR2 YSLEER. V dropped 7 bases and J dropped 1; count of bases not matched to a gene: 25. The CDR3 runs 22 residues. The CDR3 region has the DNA TGCGCCAGCACCCTAAACAGGGAGAGTAGCGGGAGAGGGAGGTGGAACACCGGGGAGCTGTTTTTT. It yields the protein CASTLNRESSGRGRWNTGELFF.

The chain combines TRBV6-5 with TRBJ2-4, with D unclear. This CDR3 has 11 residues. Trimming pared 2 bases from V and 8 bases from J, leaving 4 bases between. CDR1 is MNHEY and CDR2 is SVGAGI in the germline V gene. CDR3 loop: CASSYQDIQYF. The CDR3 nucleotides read TGTGCCAGCAGTTACCAGGACATTCAGTACTTC.

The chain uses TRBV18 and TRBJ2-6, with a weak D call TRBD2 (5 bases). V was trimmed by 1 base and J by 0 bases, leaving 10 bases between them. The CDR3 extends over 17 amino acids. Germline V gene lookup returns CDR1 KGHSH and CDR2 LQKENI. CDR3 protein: CASSPQRISSGANVLTF. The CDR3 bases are TGTGCCAGCTCACCACAGCGGATTTCCTCTGGGGCCAACGTCCTGACTTTC.

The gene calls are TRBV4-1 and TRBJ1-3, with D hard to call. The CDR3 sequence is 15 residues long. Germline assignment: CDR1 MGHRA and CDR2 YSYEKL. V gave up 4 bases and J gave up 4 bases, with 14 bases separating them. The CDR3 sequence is CASSPLGGRGNTIYF. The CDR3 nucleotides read TGCGCCAGCAGCCCCTTAGGAGGGAGAGGAAACACCATATATTTT.

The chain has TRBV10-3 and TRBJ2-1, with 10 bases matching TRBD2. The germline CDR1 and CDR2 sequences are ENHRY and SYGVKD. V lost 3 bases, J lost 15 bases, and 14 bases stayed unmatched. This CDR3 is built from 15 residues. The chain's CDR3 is CAISESGTSAGVLFF. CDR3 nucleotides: TGTGCCATCAGTGAATCAGGGACTAGCGCCGGAGTATTGTTCTTC.

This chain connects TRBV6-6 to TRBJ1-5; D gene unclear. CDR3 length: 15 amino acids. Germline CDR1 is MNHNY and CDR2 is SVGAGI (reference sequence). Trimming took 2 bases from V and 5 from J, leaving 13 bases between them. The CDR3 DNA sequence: TGTGCCAGCAGTTACGGGCCAGGCGGGGATCAGCCCCAGCATTTT. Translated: CASSYGPGGDQPQHF.

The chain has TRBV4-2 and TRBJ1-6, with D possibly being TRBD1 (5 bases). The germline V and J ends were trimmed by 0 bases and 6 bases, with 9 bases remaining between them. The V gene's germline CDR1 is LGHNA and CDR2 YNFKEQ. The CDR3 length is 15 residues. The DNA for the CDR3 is TGTGCCAGCAGCCAAGATCGACAGATTAATTCACCCCTCCACTTT. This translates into CASSQDRQINSPLHF.

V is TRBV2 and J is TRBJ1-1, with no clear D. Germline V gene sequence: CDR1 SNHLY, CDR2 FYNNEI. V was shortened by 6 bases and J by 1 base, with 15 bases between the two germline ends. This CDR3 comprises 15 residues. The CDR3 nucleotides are TGTGCCAGCAGCCTACAGACTGGGCCGAACACTGAAGCTTTCTTT. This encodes CASSLQTGPNTEAFF.

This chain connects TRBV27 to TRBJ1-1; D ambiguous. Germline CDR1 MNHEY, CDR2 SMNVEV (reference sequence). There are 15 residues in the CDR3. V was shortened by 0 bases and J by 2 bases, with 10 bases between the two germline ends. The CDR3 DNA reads TGTGCCAGCAGTTTATCATCGACATTCAACACTGAAGCTTTCTTT. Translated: CASSLSSTFNTEAFF.

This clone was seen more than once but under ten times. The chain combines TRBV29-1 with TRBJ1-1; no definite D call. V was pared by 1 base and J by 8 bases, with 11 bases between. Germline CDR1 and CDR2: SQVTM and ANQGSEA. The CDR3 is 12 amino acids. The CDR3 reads CSVEGSAVEAFF. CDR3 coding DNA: TGCAGCGTTGAAGGTAGTGCGGTAGAAGCTTTCTTT.

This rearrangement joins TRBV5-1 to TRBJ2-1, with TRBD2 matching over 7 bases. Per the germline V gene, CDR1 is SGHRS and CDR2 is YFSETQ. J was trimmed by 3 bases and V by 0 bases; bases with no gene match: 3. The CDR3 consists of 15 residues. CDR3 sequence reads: CASSLVLADYNEQFF. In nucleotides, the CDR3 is TGCGCCAGCAGCTTGGTTCTAGCGGACTACAATGAGCAGTTCTTC.

The CDR3 region has the DNA TGTGCCACCAGCAGAGGATCATTATACGAGCAGTACTTC. This translates into CATSRGSLYEQYF. This chain links TRBV15 with TRBJ2-7; the D is unclear. The germline gives CDR1 LNHNV, CDR2 YYDKDF (reference sequence). The CDR3 length is 13 residues. The ends were cut back, 1 base at V and 4 bases at J, with 8 bases in the middle.

CDR3 protein: CASSLRGRRGNQPQHF. DNA for the CDR3: TGTGCCAGCAGTTTACGGGGCAGGAGGGGTAATCAGCCCCAGCATTTT. This sequence joins TRBV28 and TRBJ1-5, with D perhaps TRBD1 (5 bases). This CDR3 is 16 amino acids long. Trimming took off 2 bases at V and 4 bases at J, with 15 bases between the two ends. Per the germline V gene, CDR1 is MDHEN and CDR2 is SYDVKM.

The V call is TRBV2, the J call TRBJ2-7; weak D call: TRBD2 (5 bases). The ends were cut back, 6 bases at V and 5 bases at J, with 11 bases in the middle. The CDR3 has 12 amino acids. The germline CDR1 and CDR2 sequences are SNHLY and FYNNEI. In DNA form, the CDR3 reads TGTGCCAGCAGCTTAGGACTTGACGAGCAGTACTTC. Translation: CASSLGLDEQYF.

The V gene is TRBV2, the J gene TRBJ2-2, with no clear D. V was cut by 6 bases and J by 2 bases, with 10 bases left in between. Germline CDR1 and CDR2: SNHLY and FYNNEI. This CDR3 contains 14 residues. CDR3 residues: CASRRSANTGELFF. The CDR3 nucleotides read TGTGCCAGCAGACGAAGCGCAAACACCGGGGAGCTGTTTTTT.

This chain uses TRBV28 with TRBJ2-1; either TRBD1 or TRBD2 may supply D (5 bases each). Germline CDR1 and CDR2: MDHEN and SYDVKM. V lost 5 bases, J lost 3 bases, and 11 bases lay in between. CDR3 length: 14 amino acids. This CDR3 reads CASSQGRRYNEQFF. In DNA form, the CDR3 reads TGTGCCAGCAGTCAGGGACGACGCTACAATGAGCAGTTCTTC.

DNA of the CDR3: TGCAGCGTTAGGACTGTCCGGGAGGTCTACAATGAGCAGTTCTTC. Translating gives CSVRTVREVYNEQFF. This rearrangement joins TRBV29-1 to TRBJ2-1; 7 bases map to TRBD2. The CDR3 has 15 amino acids. V gave up 5 bases and J gave up 3 bases; unmatched junction bases: 10. Per the germline V gene, CDR1 is SQVTM and CDR2 is ANQGSEA.

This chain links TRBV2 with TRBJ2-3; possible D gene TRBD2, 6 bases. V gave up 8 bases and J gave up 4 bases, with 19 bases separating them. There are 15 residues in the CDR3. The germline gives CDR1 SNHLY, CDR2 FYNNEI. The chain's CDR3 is CASVLTSWYSDTQYF. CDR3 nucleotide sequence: TGTGCCAGCGTTCTGACTAGTTGGTACTCAGATACGCAGTATTTT.

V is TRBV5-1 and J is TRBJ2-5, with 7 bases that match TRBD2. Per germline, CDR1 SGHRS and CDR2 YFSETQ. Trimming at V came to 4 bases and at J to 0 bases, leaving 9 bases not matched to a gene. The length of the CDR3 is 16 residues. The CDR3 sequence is CASSQGLVMYQETQYF. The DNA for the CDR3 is TGCGCCAGCAGCCAAGGACTAGTTATGTACCAAGAGACCCAGTACTTC.

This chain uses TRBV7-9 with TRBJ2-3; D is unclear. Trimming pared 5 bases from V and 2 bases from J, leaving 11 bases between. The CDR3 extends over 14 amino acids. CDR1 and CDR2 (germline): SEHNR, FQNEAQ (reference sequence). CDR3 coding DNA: TGTGCCAGCAGCCGGCGCTATGTCACAGATACGCAGTATTTT. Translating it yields CASSRRYVTDTQYF.

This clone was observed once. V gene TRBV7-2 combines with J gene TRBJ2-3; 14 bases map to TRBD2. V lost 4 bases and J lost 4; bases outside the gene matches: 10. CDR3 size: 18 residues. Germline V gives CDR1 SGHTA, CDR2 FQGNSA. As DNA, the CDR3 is TGTGCCAGCAGCTCCCCGGGACTAGCGGGAGAGACCGCAGATACGCAGTATTTT. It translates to CASSSPGLAGETADTQYF. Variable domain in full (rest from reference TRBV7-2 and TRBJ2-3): GAGVSQSPSNKVTEKGKDVELRCDPISGHTALYWYRQSLGQGLEFLIYFQGNSAPDKSGLPSDRFSAERTGGSVSTLTIQRTQQEDSAVYLCASSSPGLAGETADTQYFGPGTRLTVL.